The 27 T cell receptor beta chains presented below share a single source sample, sequenced in a study of T cell responses to AZD1222 COVID-19 vaccine. This table comes from immunoSEQ multiplex PCR, and its TCRdb copy is limited to in-frame clones, with some not included. Of roughly 150,000 clones detected, around 90% appear once; the ten largest clones hold roughly 1.1%. Sample: peripheral blood, taken 28 days after the second AZD1222 dose. These receptors were obtained from an adult who received the AZD1222 COVID-19 vaccine.

The chain combines TRBV7-2 with TRBJ1-1, with 7 bases that match TRBD1. Germline V gives CDR1 SGHTA, CDR2 FQGNSA. The CDR3 totals 15 residues. V was pared by 2 bases and J by 1 base, with 4 bases of the junction left unmatched. The CDR3 protein is CASSLRTGGNTEAFF. In DNA, the CDR3 is TGTGCCAGCAGCTTAAGGACAGGCGGGAACACTGAAGCTTTCTTT.

The rearrangement links TRBV4-3 to TRBJ1-3; D is perhaps TRBD1 (6 bases). V was cut by 3 bases and J by 2 bases, with 14 bases left in between. Germline loops: CDR1 LGHNA, CDR2 YSLEER. CDR3 length equals 16 residues. The CDR3 DNA follows: TGCGCCAGCAGCCAGGACGAACAGGGCCCTGGAAACACCATATATTTT. Amino acid sequence: CASSQDEQGPGNTIYF.

CDR3 nucleotide sequence: TGTGCTAGTGGTTTGGTAAACCTAGCGGGGAAGTACGAGCAGTACTTC. It yields the protein CASGLVNLAGKYEQYF. The rearrangement links TRBV12-5 to TRBJ2-7; 9 nucleotides agree with TRBD2. This CDR3 contains 16 residues. With 0 bases clipped from V and 4 bases from J, the junction kept 7 bases outside the gene matches. CDR1 is LGHNT, CDR2 FRNRAP, per germline. Complete variable domain (other parts from reference TRBV12-5 and TRBJ2-7): DARVTQTPRHKVTEMGQEVTMRCQPILGHNTVFWYRQTMMQGLELLAYFRNRAPLDDSGMPKDRFSAEMPDATLATLKIQPSEPRDSAVYFCASGLVNLAGKYEQYFGPGTRLTVT.

The CDR3 coding sequence is TGTGCCAGCAGTTACCCCGACAGGGGTGGGACTGAAGCTTTCTTT. Amino acid sequence: CASSYPDRGGTEAFF. The genes are TRBV6-5 and TRBJ1-1; TRBD1 aligns across 8 bases. V shed 2 bases and J 5 bases; nucleotides not matched to a gene: 7. Germline V gene lookup returns CDR1 MNHEY and CDR2 SVGAGI. This CDR3 is built from 15 residues.

The chain employs TRBV16 and TRBJ2-3; no clear D gene. The V gene lost 4 bases and the J gene lost 2 bases, with 10 bases spanning the gap. Germline V gives CDR1 KGHSY, CDR2 FQNENV. The CDR3 length is 14 residues. For the CDR3, the DNA is TGTGCCAGCAGCCCCTCGGCCCTCACAGATACGCAGTATTTT. It encodes CASSPSALTDTQYF.

The chain recombines TRBV4-2 with TRBJ2-3, with a tentative D call TRBD2 (7 bases). The V end was cut by 1 base, the J end by 2 bases, with 13 bases between. Germline V CDR1 and CDR2: LGHNA, YNFKEQ. The CDR3 runs 16 residues. The CDR3 protein is CASSQGGGLVTDTQYF. The CDR3 nucleotides are TGTGCCAGCAGCCAAGGGGGGGGCCTCGTCACAGATACGCAGTATTTT.

The chain uses TRBV3-1 (or the pseudogene TRBV3-2) and TRBJ2-1, with TRBD2 identical over 11 bases. Germline CDR1 and CDR2: LGHDT and YNNKEL (reference sequence). V lost 5 bases and J lost 6; bases outside the gene matches: 6. This CDR3 contains 15 residues. The CDR3 loop is CASSFLTSGVNEQFF. CDR3 nucleotides: TGTGCCAGCAGCTTTCTGACTAGCGGGGTCAATGAGCAGTTCTTC.

This chain joins TRBV4-1 and TRBJ2-5; maybe TRBD2 (5 bases). V lost 3 bases and J lost 1, with 12 bases in between. The CDR3 runs to 15 residues. Germline CDR1 and CDR2: MGHRA and YSYEKL. CDR3 coding DNA: TGCGCCAGCAGCCACCTCGGACTGATCCAAGAGACCCAGTACTTC. This codes for CASSHLGLIQETQYF.

This clone occurred a few times. The chain uses TRBV2 and TRBJ1-1, with 8 bases matching TRBD1. The V segment lost 2 bases and the J segment 4 bases; nucleotides outside the gene matches: 6. This CDR3 has 15 amino acids. Germline CDR1 is SNHLY and CDR2 is FYNNEI. CDR3 sequence reads: CASSELRGLGTEAFF. In nucleotides, the CDR3 is TGTGCCAGCAGTGAACTCAGGGGGCTGGGCACTGAAGCTTTCTTT.

This sequence joins TRBV19 and TRBJ2-3, with TRBD1 matching 10 bases. This CDR3 region has 17 residues. CDR1 and CDR2 (germline): LNHDA, SQIVND (reference sequence). The trim removed 1 base at V and 0 bases at J, leaving 4 bases unmatched. CDR3 nucleotides: TGTGCCAGTAGTATAGCGGGGACAGGGGTTAGCACAGATACGCAGTATTTT. This translates into CASSIAGTGVSTDTQYF. The full variable domain, its missing parts supplied by reference TRBV19 and TRBJ2-3, is DGGITQSPKYLFRKEGQNVTLSCEQNLNHDAMYWYRQDPGQGLRLIYYSQIVNDFQKGDIAEGYSVSREKKESFPLTVTSAQKNPTAFYLCASSIAGTGVSTDTQYFGPGTRLTVL.

J is TRBJ1-6 and V is TRBV6-5; D may be TRBD1 (6 bases). From germline, CDR1 is MNHEY and CDR2 SVGAGI. CDR3 length: 15 amino acids. V lost 7 bases and J 10 bases, leaving 20 bases between the germline ends. This chain's CDR3 is CASTPGQRGGSPLHF. CDR3 coding DNA: TGTGCCAGCACCCCGGGACAACGGGGTGGCTCACCCCTCCACTTT.

The chain couples TRBV29-1 to TRBJ2-7, with D unclear. Germline CDR1 and CDR2: SQVTM and ANQGSEA. Trimming pared 6 bases from V and 3 bases from J, leaving 15 bases between. This CDR3 has 13 residues. CDR3 region: CSVGLPPNYEQYF. The DNA for the CDR3 is TGCAGCGTGGGTTTACCTCCTAACTACGAGCAGTACTTC.

The gene calls are TRBV29-1 and TRBJ1-1; no clear D. Germline-derived CDR1 and CDR2 are SQVTM and ANQGSEA. V was pared by 5 bases and J by 1 base, with 14 bases between. The CDR3 totals 14 residues. Written as DNA, the CDR3 is TGCAGCGTTACCCTTATGGCGGCGAACACTGAAGCTTTCTTT. As protein: CSVTLMAANTEAFF.

J is TRBJ2-7 and V is TRBV18; D not resolved. The V and J ends lost 4 bases and 1 base respectively, with 20 bases between them. The CDR3 spans 17 residues. Germline values: CDR1 KGHSH, CDR2 LQKENI. The CDR3 here is CASSRGIGVRRSYEQYF. The CDR3, as DNA: TGTGCCAGCTCACGAGGAATTGGAGTCCGCCGATCCTACGAGCAGTACTTC.

This rearrangement joins TRBV4-1 to TRBJ1-1, with D unclear. This CDR3 has 16 residues. Trimming stripped 4 bases from V and 0 bases from J, with 15 bases between. Per germline, CDR1 MGHRA and CDR2 YSYEKL. CDR3 in DNA: TGCGCCAGCAGCCGCGCACGGCTAGTCATGAACACTGAAGCTTTCTTT. Translating gives CASSRARLVMNTEAFF.

The sample holds one count of this clone. The chain's CDR3 is CATSRERVRNQPQHF. The CDR3 DNA sequence: TGTGCCACCAGCAGAGAAAGGGTTCGCAATCAGCCCCAGCATTTT. The rearrangement uses TRBV15 and TRBJ1-5; D is uncertain. Germline CDR1 reads LNHNV; CDR2 reads YYDKDF (reference sequence). V gave up 0 bases and J gave up 2 bases, with 8 bases separating them. The CDR3 sequence is 15 residues long.

The V and J genes are TRBV4-1 and TRBJ2-5, with 8 bases that match TRBD1. The CDR3 extends over 16 amino acids. Germline assignment: CDR1 MGHRA and CDR2 YSYEKL. Unmatched junction bases numbered 9, after V lost 1 base and J lost 5 bases. The CDR3 region has the DNA TGCGCCAGCAGCCAAGGCGGACAGGGCCCTGAGGAGACCCAGTACTTC. It is translated as CASSQGGQGPEETQYF.

The chain employs TRBV25-1 and TRBJ1-2; D is unresolved. Germline CDR1 and CDR2: MGHDK and SYGVNS. V shed 6 bases and J shed 6 bases, with 17 bases lying between them. The CDR3 consists of 14 residues. The CDR3 DNA follows: TGTGCCAGCAGCTCTCCCACGAACCGAAATGGCTACACCTTC. Protein sequence: CASSSPTNRNGYTF.

The J gene is TRBJ2-1, the V gene TRBV27; the D gene could be TRBD1 or TRBD2 (5 bases each). Germline V gene sequence: CDR1 MNHEY, CDR2 SMNVEV (reference sequence). Trimming took off 3 bases at V and 9 bases at J, with 21 bases between the two ends. The CDR3 consists of 16 residues. The CDR3 DNA reads as TGTGCCAGCAGTTTCCGTACCGGGACCTATGTAGGTGAGCAGTTCTTC. It codes for CASSFRTGTYVGEQFF.

This chain links TRBV15 with TRBJ1-3; 7 positions agree with TRBD1. This CDR3 spans 15 amino acids. The junction had 2 bases not matched to a gene; V was cut back by 1 base and J by 2 bases. CDR1 is LNHNV and CDR2 is YYDKDF in the germline V gene (reference sequence). The CDR3 reads CATSRGQGAGNTIYF. The CDR3 region has the DNA TGTGCCACCAGCAGAGGGCAGGGGGCTGGAAACACCATATATTTT.

The V and J genes are TRBV4-3 and TRBJ2-3; perhaps TRBD1 as D (5 bases). Per germline, CDR1 LGHNA and CDR2 YSLEER. The V end was cut by 5 bases, the J end by 2 bases, with 17 bases between. The CDR3 is made up of 16 amino acids. The CDR3 spells CASSSHLGATTDTQYF. In DNA, the CDR3 is TGCGCCAGCAGCTCCCACTTAGGGGCGACCACAGATACGCAGTATTTT.

On this clone itself: Other nucleotide sequences from this sample produce the same CDR3. V gene TRBV19 combines with J gene TRBJ1-1; D may be TRBD1 (5 bases). CDR1 LNHDA and CDR2 SQIVND come from the germline V gene (reference sequence). The CDR3 is 12 amino acids. Deletions cut 6 bases from V and 4 bases from J, with 9 bases between. In nucleotides, the CDR3 is TGTGCCAGTAGCCTAAGGGGCACTGAAGCTTTCTTT. It codes for CASSLRGTEAFF.

This chain uses TRBV6-6 with TRBJ1-5; 10 bases align to TRBD1. J gave up 1 base and V 5 bases, and 2 bases lay outside the gene matches. From germline, CDR1 is MNHNY and CDR2 SVGAGI (reference sequence). This CDR3 is built from 15 residues. The CDR3 nucleotides are TGTGCCAGCAGTCGGGACAGGGGCAGCAATCAGCCCCAGCATTTT. It specifies CASSRDRGSNQPQHF.

The chain joins TRBV23-1 to TRBJ2-7; D unresolved. TRBV23-1 is classed as an ORF, of uncertain function. V dropped 8 bases and J dropped 2 bases, with 25 bases sitting between them. The CDR3 is made up of 17 amino acids. CDR3 bases: TGCGCCAGCCCACCACCCGGGCTAGTACCGGTCACCTACGAGCAGTACTTC. Its translation: CASPPPGLVPVTYEQYF.

The J gene is TRBJ1-1, the V gene TRBV5-1; D remains ambiguous. With 3 bases removed from V and 3 bases from J, the gap between germline ends came to 18 bases. The CDR3 contains 16 residues. The germline V gene encodes CDR1 SGHRS and CDR2 YFSETQ. The CDR3 bases are TGCGCCAGCAGCTCCTTCGGCGGGGTAAGGGACACTGAAGCTTTCTTT. Translating gives CASSSFGGVRDTEAFF.

This chain joins TRBV24-1 and TRBJ1-1, with D uncertain. Germline V gene lookup returns CDR1 KGHDR and CDR2 SFDVKD. The CDR3 has 13 residues. Deletions cut 2 bases from V and 1 base from J, with 4 bases between. CDR3 sequence reads: CATSDSGNTEAFF. CDR3 coding DNA: TGTGCCACCAGTGATTCGGGGAACACTGAAGCTTTCTTT.

The V and J genes are TRBV19 and TRBJ2-2; either TRBD1 or TRBD2 may fit D (6 bases each). This CDR3 region has 15 residues. CDR1 is LNHDA, CDR2 SQIVND, per germline (reference sequence). V shed 6 bases and J shed 4 bases, with 15 bases lying between them. CDR3 amino acids: CASRTPGAGTGELFF. CDR3 coding DNA: TGTGCCAGTAGAACCCCGGGGGCTGGCACCGGGGAGCTGTTTTTT.